This T cell receptor (beta chain) was recorded in a study of blood T cell repertoires in COVID-19. As for the study in general: The United States, Italy and Spain were the sources of the acute and convalescent COVID-19 samples.

How the authors handled the data: Quantification of nucleated cells was approximated via reference gene primer amplification. Here immunoSEQ multiplex PCR was the method, and the copy in TCRdb shows in-frame clones only, minus some. The V and J calls and clone size were taken over from that table, and D and trimming were inferred from the DNA. The sample carries under 95,000 clones, more than 65% recorded once. V was cut by 0 bases and J by 4 bases, with 10 bases left in between. The CDR3 runs to 15 residues. CDR1 SGHAT and CDR2 FQNNGV come from the germline V gene. The rearrangement links TRBV11-2 to TRBJ2-1; D is uncertain. The receptor was isolated from a man aged 45-60 years with acute or convalescent COVID-19. What was sequenced was peripheral blood. The DNA for the CDR3 is TGTGCCAGCAGCTTAGAGACATTAATATACAATGAGCAGTTCTTC. It yields the protein CASSLETLIYNEQFF.